The clone carrying this TCR beta chain was picked up many times. This sample was included in a study of early T cells in non-severe SARS-CoV-2 infection. Via MiXCR, TCRdb re-called the 5' RACE reads, giving one row per CDR3 protein. The table includes tens of thousands of distinct CDR3 sequences, 5.5% to 6.5% detected once. This clonotype was obtained from an adult who was a healthcare worker with PCR-confirmed SARS-CoV-2 infection or an uninfected control (not recorded which). Sample: whole blood.

CDR3 bases: TGTGCCAGCAAGGAGGGCCTAGCTTTGAACAATGAGCAGTTCTTC. The encoded protein is CASKEGLALNNEQFF. The V gene is TRBV6-6, the J gene TRBJ2-1; D perhaps matches TRBD2 (6 bases). CDR1 MNHNY and CDR2 SVGAGI come from the germline V gene (reference sequence). The CDR3 loop spans 15 amino acids. Trimming pared 7 bases from V and 5 bases from J, leaving 18 bases between.